The rows below give T cell receptor beta chains drawn from one sample of a study of response to subunit inactivated influenza vaccine. TCRdb reanalysed the RT-PCR reads using MiXCR and keeps one entry per CDR3 protein. The table has roughly 790,000 distinct CDR3 sequences, 21% seen once. The sample in question was PBMCs from blood, obtained more than 4 days after vaccination. These TCRs come from a man over 45 who received an inactivated influenza vaccine. The CDR3 runs from the conserved cysteine through the conserved F or W.

TRBV6-2/TRBV6-3	TRBJ1-1	CASARDRVNTEAFF
TRBV12-3/TRBV12-4	TRBJ2-5	CASSLFQHQETQYF
TRBV20-1	TRBJ2-5	CSAIDVGYHLETQYF
TRBV20-1	TRBJ2-5	CSASPPLETQYF
TRBV20-1	TRBJ1-1	CSAKPTGENTEAFF
TRBV7-2	TRBJ1-1	CASSLVETRTTEAFF
TRBV20-1	TRBJ2-1	CSARGLNSQKNEQFF
TRBV6-2/TRBV6-3	TRBJ2-7	CASSSTLGPLSYEQYF
TRBV24-1	TRBJ2-1	CATSGALSGRAVEQFF
TRBV4-3	TRBJ1-2	CASSQTQGAVNYGYTF
TRBV14	TRBJ2-1	CASSQYRDAGEQFF
TRBV2	TRBJ2-3	CASRFLAGSSTDTQYF
TRBV7-8	TRBJ2-7	CASSFGTFYEQYF
TRBV13	TRBJ2-1	CASSLGPPSDNNEQFF
TRBV7-9	TRBJ2-7	CASSLTGQGRGEQYF
TRBV6-2/TRBV6-3	TRBJ2-1	CASSRRLAGVREQFF
TRBV6-1	TRBJ1-2	CASSRQGSLNYGYTF
TRBV6-1	TRBJ2-2	CASRAGVAGELFF
TRBV20-1	TRBJ2-3	CSAFSGGGPNTDTQYF